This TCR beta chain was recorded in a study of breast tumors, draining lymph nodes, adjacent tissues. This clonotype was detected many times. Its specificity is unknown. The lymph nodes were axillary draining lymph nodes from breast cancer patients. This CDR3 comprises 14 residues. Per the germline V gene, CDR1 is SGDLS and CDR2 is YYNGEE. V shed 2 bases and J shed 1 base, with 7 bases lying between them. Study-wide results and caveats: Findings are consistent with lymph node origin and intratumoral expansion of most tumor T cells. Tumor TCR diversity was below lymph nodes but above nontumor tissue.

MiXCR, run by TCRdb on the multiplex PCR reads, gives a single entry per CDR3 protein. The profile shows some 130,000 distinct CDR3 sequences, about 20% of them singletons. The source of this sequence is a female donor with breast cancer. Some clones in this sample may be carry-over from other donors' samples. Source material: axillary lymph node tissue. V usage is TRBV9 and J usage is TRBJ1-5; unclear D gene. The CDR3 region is CASSVDGSNQPQHF. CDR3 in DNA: TGTGCCAGCAGCGTGGACGGGAGCAATCAGCCCCAGCATTTT.